The clone carrying this TCR beta chain occurred a few times. Measured with immunoSEQ multiplex PCR; TCRdb has only the in-frame clones, and not every one. The profile shows 35,000 to 45,000 clones, 80% to 90% of them singletons. The sample belongs to a study of blood T cell repertoires in COVID-19. Background on the study: Sources were T cells, B-cell-depleted T cells, or PBMCs; the material itself was cDNA or gDNA.

The receptor comes from a human donor in a cohort sampled during active COVID-19. Sequencing was performed on peripheral blood.

CDR3 region: CAISASGGGEQYF. The DNA of the CDR3 is TGTGCCATCAGTGCAAGCGGGGGCGGCGAGCAGTACTTC. The chain carries TRBV10-3 and TRBJ2-7, with 8 nucleotides matching TRBD2. Germline V CDR1 and CDR2: ENHRY, SYGVKD. This CDR3 has 13 amino acids. The trim removed 4 bases at V and 6 bases at J, leaving 5 bases unmatched.